A selection of T cell receptor beta chains follows, all from one sample in a study of cytomegalovirus exposure and HLA in healthy donors. TCRdb's copy holds only in-frame clones and misses some; the assay was immunoSEQ multiplex PCR. In the table there are more than 120,000 clones, approximately 80% of which are singletons. The sequenced sample was PBMCs. These receptors were collected from a woman in her thirties or forties in good health and CMV-seropositive. CDR3s include the opening cysteine and the closing phenylalanine or tryptophan. D genes are given only for firm matches. Clone size is stated in some rows and not others, as once, few, many or a class when expanded.

TRBJ1-2	TRBV30	once	NA	CAWSVTGYGYTF	TGTGCCTGGAGTGTAACGGGGTATGGCTACACCTTC
TRBJ1-4	TRBV6-4	NA	TRBD1	CASSATGTGLQKLFF	TGTGCCAGCAGCGCAACCGGGACAGGGCTTCAGAAACTGTTTTTT
TRBJ1-5	TRBV10-3	NA	TRBD1	CAISEFRDRLNQPQHF	TGTGCCATCAGTGAGTTCCGGGACAGGTTAAATCAGCCCCAGCATTTT
TRBJ1-4	TRBV7-8	NA	NA	CASSISEKLFF	TGTGCCAGCAGCATCTCTGAAAAACTGTTTTTT
TRBJ1-2	TRBV2	NA	TRBD1	CASSRDRGYGYTF	TGTGCCAGCAGTCGGGACAGGGGATATGGCTACACCTTC
TRBJ2-5	TRBV7-2	NA	TRBD2	CASSLAPGGWETQYF	TGTGCCAGCAGCTTAGCTCCGGGAGGGTGGGAGACCCAGTACTTC
TRBJ1-1	TRBV19	NA	TRBD1	CASSRRQGDTEAFF	TGTGCCAGTAGTAGAAGACAGGGAGACACTGAAGCTTTCTTT
TRBJ2-1	TRBV5-4	NA	TRBD2	CASSPSRTSGVNEQFF	TGTGCCAGCAGCCCCTCGCGGACTAGCGGGGTAAATGAGCAGTTCTTC
TRBJ2-1	TRBV7-2	few	NA	CASTYGGNSYNEQFF	TGTGCCAGCACTTATGGCGGGAACTCCTACAATGAGCAGTTCTTC
TRBJ2-3	TRBV4-1	NA	TRBD2	CASSQGLAGGSDTQYF	TGCGCCAGCAGCCAGGGTCTAGCGGGAGGGTCGGATACGCAGTATTTT
TRBJ1-1	TRBV7-8	NA	NA	CASSPSSSRSTEAFF	TGTGCCAGCAGCCCCTCCTCCTCGAGGAGTACTGAAGCTTTCTTT
TRBJ1-5	TRBV28	few	NA	CASSYTLGRPQHF	TGTGCCAGCAGCTACACTCTAGGCCGGCCCCAGCATTTT